This T cell receptor beta chain was identified in a study of post-analysis software for immune sequencing data. This clonotype has a count of ten or more. The antigen is undetermined. cDNA libraries of TCR beta carried unique molecular identifiers. TCRdb independently ran MiXCR on the PCR reads; one entry per CDR3 protein. The sample lists about 200,000 distinct CDR3 sequences; approximately 28% were seen once. Study conclusions and caveats: TRBV5-6, TRBV5-1 and TRBV20-1 belonged to a set of about five TRBV segments that were more frequent in patients than controls.

Germline CDR1 DFQATT, CDR2 SNEGSKA (reference sequence). This CDR3 comprises 15 residues. Losses at the gene ends were 0 bases for V and 1 base for J; bases not matched to a gene: 4. This receptor was identified in a girl aged 2-17 years with multiple sclerosis. V is TRBV20-1 and J is TRBJ2-3; 7 positions match TRBD2. The sequenced sample consisted of blood. CDR3: CSARDLGLGTDTQYF. For the CDR3, the DNA is TGCAGTGCTAGAGATCTCGGACTAGGCACAGATACGCAGTATTTT.